This T cell receptor beta chain was profiled in a study of T cells in Graves' hyperthyroidism and ophthalmopathy. The wider study: Peripheral blood was acquired at first diagnosis, ahead of any therapy whatsoever.

RNA transcripts gave rise to amplified TCR beta CDR3 regions. The study used the HTBI primer set for a first-round RT-PCR of the TCR CDR3. MiXCR, run by TCRdb on the multiplex PCR reads, gives a single entry per CDR3 protein. The repertoire holds fewer than 500,000 distinct CDR3 sequences, with roughly 15% as singletons. In its sample, this clonotype was seen many times. Exclusion followed for patients with uncontrolled infection, other autoimmune disease, pregnancy or lactation. Germline V lookup: CDR1 GTSNPN, CDR2 SVGIG (reference sequence). This CDR3 spans 13 amino acids. The ends lost 5 bases at V and 3 bases at J; junction bases unmatched: 3.

The source is a man aged 18-30 years with Graves' ophthalmopathy. The gene calls are TRBV30 and TRBJ1-1, with TRBD1 identical over 10 bases. The specimen was blood. For the CDR3, the DNA is TGTGCCTGGGGGACAGGGGATCACACTGAAGCTTTCTTT. Protein: CAWGTGDHTEAFF. Together with reference TRBV30 and TRBJ1-1, the CDR3 gives the full variable domain: SQTIHQWPATLVQPVGSPLSLECTVEGTSNPNLYWYRQAAGRGLQLLFYSVGIGQISSEVPQNLSASRPQDRQFILSSKKLLLSDSGFYLCAWGTGDHTEAFFGQGTRLTVV.